The clone carrying this T cell receptor (beta chain) was recorded a few times. V lost 7 bases to trimming and J lost 8 bases, with 15 bases between them. CDR3 length equals 12 residues. The germline gives CDR1 SQVTM, CDR2 ANQGSEA. This sample is part of a study of T cell repertoires in cytomegalovirus infection. TCRdb passed the reads through MiXCR, listing each CDR3 protein once. The sample carries almost 550,000 distinct CDR3 sequences, 16% recorded once. J is TRBJ2-1 and V is TRBV29-1; D might be TRBD1 (6 bases). Sequencing input: CD8+ T cells from PBMCs. The TCR sequence derives from a human donor in good health (CMV status not recorded). Some clones in this sample may be carry-over from other donors' samples. The CDR3 loop is CSARFSGDEQFF. CDR3 nucleotides: TGCAGCGCAAGGTTTTCAGGGGATGAGCAGTTCTTC.